This TCR beta chain was retrieved from a study of T cell changes during pregnancy in multiple sclerosis. The V segment lost 3 bases and the J segment 8 bases; nucleotides outside the gene matches: 7. This CDR3 has 15 residues. CDR1 and CDR2 from the germline V gene are LNHDA and SQIVND (reference sequence). TCRdb's copy holds only in-frame clones and misses some; the assay was immunoSEQ multiplex PCR. The sample records 35,000 to 55,000 clones, roughly nine tenths being singletons. Source: CD4+ T cells from peripheral blood mononuclear cells, taken after pregnancy. The chain combines TRBV19 with TRBJ1-4; 9 bases agree with TRBD1. This receptor was obtained from a female donor with multiple sclerosis, enrolled in a pregnancy study. The CDR3 here is CASSIRTGGVEKLFF. The CDR3 region has the DNA TGTGCCAGTAGTATTCGCACAGGGGGCGTAGAAAAACTGTTTTTT.